A single sample is the source of the 23 T cell receptor beta chains below, sequenced in a study of blood T cell repertoires in COVID-19. TCRdb keeps only in-frame clones here, not all; method: immunoSEQ multiplex PCR. The sample shows more than 95,000 clones, about three quarters of them seen only once. The sequenced sample was peripheral blood. The source of these receptors is a woman in her 70s with acute or convalescent COVID-19.

The chain carries TRBV7-2 and TRBJ1-1; D uncertain. Trimming removed 5 bases at V and 4 bases at J, with 14 bases between. CDR3 size: 14 residues. The germline V gene has CDR1 SGHTA and CDR2 FQGNSA. CDR3 bases: TGTGCCAGCAGCCTACCTCTCGGAGGCACTGAAGCTTTCTTT. It translates to CASSLPLGGTEAFF.

The chain is built from TRBV19 and TRBJ2-1, with D possibly TRBD1 on 5 matching bases. The V gene's germline CDR1 is LNHDA and CDR2 SQIVND (reference sequence). Trimming cost V 5 bases and J 0 bases, with 11 bases left between them. This CDR3 has 15 amino acids. The CDR3 loop is CASSGQTSSYNEQFF. The CDR3 DNA reads as TGTGCCAGTAGTGGACAAACGAGCTCCTACAATGAGCAGTTCTTC.

This sequence joins TRBV18 and TRBJ2-3, with 9 bases lining up with TRBD1. Trimming at V came to 5 bases and at J to 0 bases, leaving 3 bases not matched to a gene. The CDR3 length is 15 residues. Germline lookup yields CDR1 KGHSH and CDR2 LQKENI. CDR3 coding DNA: TGTGCCAGCTCAAAACAGGGGGCTAGCACAGATACGCAGTATTTT. Protein product: CASSKQGASTDTQYF.

The chain links TRBV30 to TRBJ1-2; D might be TRBD1 (6 bases). CDR3 size: 13 residues. V was shortened by 8 bases and J by 8 bases, with 21 bases between the two germline ends. Germline V gene data show CDR1 as GTSNPN and CDR2 as SVGIG (reference sequence). The CDR3 here is CATHYRGAGGYTF. DNA for the CDR3: TGTGCCACCCACTACCGGGGGGCTGGAGGCTACACCTTC. Filled out from reference TRBV30 and TRBJ1-2, the complete variable domain reads SQTIHQWPATLVQPVGSPLSLECTVEGTSNPNLYWYRQAAGRGLQLLFYSVGIGQISSEVPQNLSASRPQDRQFILSSKKLLLSDSGFYLCATHYRGAGGYTFGSGTRLTVV.

The CDR3 DNA is TGTGCCAGCAGACGGACTAGCGCGAGCACAGATACGCAGTATTTT. Translation: CASRRTSASTDTQYF. V usage is TRBV5-4 and J usage is TRBJ2-3; 9 bases agree with TRBD2. The trim removed 5 bases at V and 0 bases at J, leaving 4 bases unmatched. The CDR3 is made up of 15 amino acids. Germline assignment: CDR1 SGHNT and CDR2 YYREEE (reference sequence).

CDR3 nucleotide sequence: TGTGCCAGCAGCACTTGGGGCTCCCGGACCGGGGAGCTGTTTTTT. It translates to CASSTWGSRTGELFF. V and J are TRBV9 and TRBJ2-2, with D possibly TRBD1 on 5 matching bases. The CDR3 contains 15 residues. V lost 4 bases to trimming and J lost 5 bases, with 15 bases between them. Germline V gene lookup returns CDR1 SGDLS and CDR2 YYNGEE.

V gene TRBV11-2 combines with J gene TRBJ1-4; tentatively, D is TRBD1 (5 bases). CDR3 length: 12 amino acids. V lost 5 bases and J 8 bases, leaving 9 bases between the germline ends. Germline assignment: CDR1 SGHAT and CDR2 FQNNGV. CDR3 in DNA: TGTGCCAGCAGCGCTCCAGGGGAAAAACTGTTTTTT. Residues: CASSAPGEKLFF.

The chain carries TRBV7-2 and TRBJ1-6; 9 bases are shared with TRBD1. V lost 0 bases to trimming and J lost 10 bases; unmatched junction nucleotides: 13. CDR3 size: 18 residues. CDR1 and CDR2 from the germline V gene are SGHTA and FQGNSA. The CDR3 loop reads CASSLATGTGSGRSPLHF. The CDR3 DNA follows: TGTGCCAGCAGCTTAGCGACGGGGACAGGGAGTGGACGATCACCCCTCCACTTT.

This clone has more than one count but fewer than ten. This chain connects TRBV5-1 to TRBJ2-3; TRBD2 matches at 7 bases. The CDR3 is 16 residues long. Losses at the gene ends were 0 bases for V and 4 bases for J; bases not matched to a gene: 8. Germline loops: CDR1 SGHRS, CDR2 YFSETQ. The CDR3 sequence: CASSLGSAGVPDTQYF. In nucleotides, the CDR3 is TGCGCCAGCAGCTTGGGCTCGGCGGGAGTCCCAGATACGCAGTATTTT.

This sequence joins TRBV3-1 (or the pseudogene TRBV3-2) and TRBJ2-7, with a weak D call TRBD2 (5 bases). V lost 0 bases and J lost 4, with 10 bases in between. Germline V CDR1 and CDR2: LGHDT, YNNKEL (reference sequence). CDR3 length equals 14 residues. The CDR3 nucleotides are TGTGCCAGCAGCCAAGAAGAGCGGACTTACGAGCAGTACTTC. This translates into CASSQEERTYEQYF.

The chain combines TRBV11-3 with TRBJ2-5; 15 bases agree with TRBD2. The CDR3 contains 16 residues. The V gene's germline CDR1 is SGHNT and CDR2 YENEEA. V lost 5 bases and J lost 3; bases outside the gene matches: 4. CDR3 residues: CASSLGLAGGKETQYF. The DNA of the CDR3 is TGTGCCAGCAGCCTCGGACTAGCGGGGGGGAAAGAGACCCAGTACTTC.

The rearrangement uses TRBV6-5 and TRBJ2-3, with TRBD1 matching 8 bases. The V segment lost 0 bases and the J segment 3 bases; nucleotides outside the gene matches: 5. The CDR3 extends over 16 amino acids. Germline CDR1 and CDR2: MNHEY and SVGAGI. The CDR3 sequence: CASSYSSDRVTDTQYF. The CDR3 DNA reads TGTGCCAGCAGTTACTCCTCGGACAGGGTGACAGATACGCAGTATTTT.

The J gene is TRBJ1-1, the V gene TRBV5-1; D gene ambiguous. Germline V gives CDR1 SGHRS, CDR2 YFSETQ. This CDR3 comprises 13 residues. Trimming removed 5 bases from V and 1 base from J, with 9 bases in between. CDR3 nucleotides: TGCGCCAGCAGTTCTCGGTGGAACACTGAAGCTTTCTTT. It codes for CASSSRWNTEAFF.

This sequence joins TRBV12-5 and TRBJ1-2; D gene uncertain. Germline CDR1 is LGHNT and CDR2 is FRNRAP. V was cut by 0 bases and J by 8 bases, with 10 bases left in between. The CDR3 has 13 residues. The DNA for the CDR3 is TGTGCTAGTGGTTTGGTCCCCCCCAGGGGCTACACCTTC. Residues: CASGLVPPRGYTF.

This sequence joins TRBV28 and TRBJ2-7; 9 bases match TRBD1. Germline assignment: CDR1 MDHEN and CDR2 SYDVKM. J was trimmed by 4 bases and V by 8 bases; bases with no gene match: 18. The CDR3 covers 17 residues. The CDR3: CASRHRRPGQGRYEQYF. In DNA, the CDR3 is TGTGCCAGCCGACATCGCCGCCCGGGACAGGGAAGGTACGAGCAGTACTTC.

The chain couples TRBV5-1 to TRBJ2-2; a weak D match, TRBD2 (6 bases). Germline loops: CDR1 SGHRS, CDR2 YFSETQ. V lost 5 bases to trimming and J lost 5 bases, with 16 bases between them. This CDR3 is 15 amino acids long. The CDR3 DNA reads as TGCGCCAGCAGACTTACCACAGGAGGGACCGGGGAGCTGTTTTTT. Protein sequence: CASRLTTGGTGELFF.

The rearrangement uses TRBV10-3 and TRBJ2-1; D might be TRBD2 (7 bases). Germline loops: CDR1 ENHRY, CDR2 SYGVKD. The CDR3 sequence is 15 residues long. Trimming left V 8 bases short and J 2 bases short, with 16 bases between. The CDR3 sequence is CAISKGGGPYNEQFF. CDR3 DNA: TGTGCCATCTCCAAAGGGGGAGGGCCCTACAATGAGCAGTTCTTC.

The table lists this clone with a few counts. This sequence joins TRBV9 and TRBJ1-5; D is undetermined. In germline, CDR1 is SGDLS, CDR2 YYNGEE. CDR3 length: 15 residues. V gave up 0 bases and J gave up 2 bases, with 9 bases separating them. CDR3 residues: CASSVGGKGNQPQHF. Written as DNA, the CDR3 is TGTGCCAGCAGCGTAGGCGGAAAAGGCAATCAGCCCCAGCATTTT.

This clone was seen a handful of times. The rearrangement joins TRBV28 to TRBJ2-7; 13 bases match TRBD2. J gave up 5 bases and V 6 bases, and 4 bases lay outside the gene matches. Germline V gene sequence: CDR1 MDHEN, CDR2 SYDVKM. The CDR3 contains 14 residues. The CDR3 spells CASSGLAGADEQYF. DNA for the CDR3: TGTGCCAGCAGCGGACTAGCGGGAGCGGACGAGCAGTACTTC.

The chain joins TRBV14 to TRBJ2-1; D ambiguous. V dropped 1 base and J dropped 9 bases, with 10 bases sitting between them. From germline, CDR1 is SGHDN and CDR2 FVKESK. The CDR3 extends over 13 amino acids. The CDR3 region has the DNA TGTGCCAGCAGCCAAGCGACTTTTTCTGAGCAGTTCTTC. Protein: CASSQATFSEQFF.

CDR3 in amino acids: CAIKDRAETQYF. The CDR3 coding sequence is TGTGCCATCAAGGACAGGGCAGAGACCCAGTACTTC. The chain recombines TRBV10-3 with TRBJ2-5; 8 bases agree with TRBD1. The CDR3 has 12 amino acids. Germline loops: CDR1 ENHRY, CDR2 SYGVKD. The J segment lost 4 bases and the V segment lost 7 bases, leaving 2 bases of the junction unmatched.

The CDR3 region has the DNA TGTGCCAGCAGCTTGCGAGATGAGCAGTTCTTC. Protein sequence: CASSLRDEQFF. This sequence joins TRBV5-6 and TRBJ2-1; no clear D. Germline lookup yields CDR1 SGHDT and CDR2 YYEEEE. This CDR3 has 11 residues. Trimming stripped 1 base from V and 8 bases from J, with 4 bases between.

The chain employs TRBV4-1 and TRBJ2-1; D gene unclear. The V gene lost 7 bases and the J gene lost 0 bases, with 13 bases spanning the gap. CDR1 and CDR2 from the germline V gene are MGHRA and YSYEKL. The CDR3 has 15 amino acids. The CDR3 spells CASKGSLFSYNEQFF. The CDR3 region has the DNA TGCGCCAGCAAAGGTAGCCTTTTCTCCTACAATGAGCAGTTCTTC.